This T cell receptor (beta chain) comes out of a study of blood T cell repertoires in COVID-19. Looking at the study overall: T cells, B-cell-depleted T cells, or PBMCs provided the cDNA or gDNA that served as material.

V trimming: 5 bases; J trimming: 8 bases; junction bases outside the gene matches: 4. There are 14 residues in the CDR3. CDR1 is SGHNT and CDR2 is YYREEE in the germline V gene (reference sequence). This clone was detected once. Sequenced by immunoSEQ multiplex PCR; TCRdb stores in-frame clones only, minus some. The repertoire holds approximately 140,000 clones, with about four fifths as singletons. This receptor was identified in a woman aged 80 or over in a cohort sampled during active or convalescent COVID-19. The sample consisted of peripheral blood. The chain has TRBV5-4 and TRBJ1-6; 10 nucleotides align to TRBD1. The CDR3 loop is CASRPGTGDSPLHF. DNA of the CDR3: TGTGCCAGCAGACCCGGGACAGGGGATTCACCCCTCCACTTT.